Each of the 20 T cell receptor beta chains below was sequenced from the same sample in a study of blood T cell repertoires in COVID-19. Clones were sequenced by immunoSEQ multiplex PCR, and TCRdb holds only the in-frame ones, with some missing. The table records roughly 350,000 clones, around 84% of them present only once. Sequenced material: peripheral blood. Receptors originate from a woman between 18 and 29 years old with acute or convalescent COVID-19.

The chain carries TRBV6-1 and TRBJ2-2, with D perhaps matching TRBD1 (6 bases). Germline-derived CDR1 and CDR2 are MNHNS and SASEGT. V lost 1 base and J 4 bases, leaving 13 bases between the germline ends. The CDR3 covers 16 residues. The CDR3 coding sequence is TGTGCCAGCAGTGAAGTAGGGCAGGGGTTCACCGGGGAGCTGTTTTTT. Its protein product is CASSEVGQGFTGELFF.

The chain's CDR3 is CASSPQGPNTEAFF. CDR3 nucleotide sequence: TGCGCCAGCAGCCCTCAGGGCCCGAACACTGAAGCTTTCTTT. The chain is built from TRBV5-1 and TRBJ1-1, with D tentatively TRBD1 (5 bases). The CDR3 runs to 14 residues. Trimming took off 4 bases at V and 1 base at J, with 11 bases between the two ends. Germline CDR1 SGHRS, CDR2 YFSETQ.

This chain links TRBV6-2 or TRBV6-3 with TRBJ1-2; the D is unclear. CDR3 length: 12 amino acids. V lost 0 bases and J lost 8, with 7 bases in between. The germline V gene has CDR1 MNHEY and CDR2 SVGEGT. The CDR3 protein is CASSYSGVGYTF. DNA for the CDR3: TGTGCCAGCAGTTACTCCGGGGTGGGCTACACCTTC.

The CDR3 spells CASSLADRVDGAFF. CDR3 nucleotides: TGTGCCAGCAGCTTGGCCGACAGGGTCGACGGGGCTTTCTTT. The chain carries TRBV5-6 and TRBJ1-1; 7 bases agree with TRBD1. Unmatched junction bases numbered 10, after V lost 0 bases and J lost 11 bases. In germline, CDR1 is SGHDT, CDR2 YYEEEE. The CDR3 runs 14 residues.

This clone occurred once. DNA of the CDR3: TGTGCCAGCAGCCTAGGACAGGGGGCAGATACGCAGTATTTT. Translating gives CASSLGQGADTQYF. The rearrangement uses TRBV5-6 and TRBJ2-3; 10 positions match TRBD1. Losses at the gene ends were 4 bases for V and 4 bases for J; bases not matched to a gene: 3. Germline CDR1 SGHDT, CDR2 YYEEEE. This CDR3 contains 14 residues.

The gene calls are TRBV9 and TRBJ1-3, with D maybe TRBD1 (6 bases). Trimming pared 4 bases from V and 2 bases from J, leaving 13 bases between. The CDR3 sequence is 15 residues long. Germline assignment: CDR1 SGDLS and CDR2 YYNGEE. CDR3 DNA: TGTGCCAGCAGCATTGCAGGGGCAGCTGGAAACACCATATATTTT. Amino acids: CASSIAGAAGNTIYF.

The CDR3 is CASSPLGQPDTDTQYF. DNA of the CDR3: TGTGCCAGCAGTCCCCTAGGACAGCCCGACACAGATACGCAGTATTTT. The J gene is TRBJ2-3, the V gene TRBV25-1; perhaps TRBD1 as D (6 bases). The CDR3 has 16 residues. V was cut by 5 bases and J by 2 bases, with 17 bases left in between. The germline CDR1 and CDR2 sequences are MGHDK and SYGVNS.

The chain carries TRBV28 and TRBJ1-2, with TRBD1 matching over 7 bases. The CDR3 runs to 13 residues. Per the germline V gene, CDR1 is MDHEN and CDR2 is SYDVKM. Unmatched junction bases numbered 4, after V lost 5 bases and J lost 4 bases. Written as DNA, the CDR3 is TGTGCCAGCAGTCGGACAGGTCCCTATGGCTACACCTTC. As protein: CASSRTGPYGYTF.

The V and J genes are TRBV3-1 (or the pseudogene TRBV3-2) and TRBJ2-1; no firm D call. Germline loops: CDR1 LGHDT, CDR2 YNNKEL (reference sequence). This CDR3 contains 11 residues. V lost 5 bases and J 10 bases, leaving 9 bases between the germline ends. CDR3 region: CASSTLGEQFF. The CDR3 nucleotides are TGTGCCAGCAGCACCCTAGGCGAGCAGTTCTTC.

The J gene is TRBJ2-7, the V gene TRBV5-6; D is possibly TRBD1 (6 bases). This CDR3 has 15 residues. Germline CDR1 and CDR2: SGHDT and YYEEEE. The V and J ends lost 6 bases and 5 bases respectively, with 21 bases between them. CDR3 sequence: CASTAWYRGSNEQYF. CDR3 coding DNA: TGTGCCAGCACCGCTTGGTATAGGGGGAGCAACGAGCAGTACTTC.

The J gene is TRBJ1-6, the V gene TRBV7-2; D is perhaps TRBD1 (5 bases). The CDR3 spans 14 residues. The germline gives CDR1 SGHTA, CDR2 FQGNSA. V lost 5 bases and J 9 bases, leaving 14 bases between the germline ends. The CDR3 reads CASSETVKGSPLHF. The DNA of the CDR3 is TGTGCCAGCAGCGAGACAGTGAAGGGTTCACCCCTCCACTTT.

This clone came up once. Other DNA sequences from this sample encode an identical CDR3 as well. V usage is TRBV7-8 and J usage is TRBJ1-2; weak D call: TRBD1 (5 bases). Germline-derived CDR1 and CDR2 are SGHVS and FQNEAQ. The CDR3 length is 15 residues. The V end was cut by 5 bases, the J end by 0 bases, with 13 bases between. The CDR3 loop reads CASSLYRSTNYGYTF. The CDR3 region has the DNA TGTGCCAGCAGCCTGTACAGGAGCACTAACTATGGCTACACCTTC.

V is TRBV30 and J is TRBJ1-2, with D possibly TRBD1 on 6 matching bases. V was pared by 7 bases and J by 9 bases, with 15 bases between. The CDR3 consists of 11 residues. Looked up from germline, CDR1 is GTSNPN and CDR2 is SVGIG (reference sequence). The CDR3 reads CASTQGLRYTF. For the CDR3, the DNA is TGTGCCTCAACACAGGGTTTACGCTACACCTTC.

This rearrangement joins TRBV27 to TRBJ2-2, with D possibly TRBD2 on 6 matching bases. CDR3 length equals 17 residues. The V end lost 8 bases, the J end lost 1 base, and 20 bases lay between the germline ends. CDR1 MNHEY and CDR2 SMNVEV come from the germline V gene (reference sequence). The CDR3 DNA follows: TGTGCCAGCGGGTTGTTCTCCGGACTATTGAACACCGGGGAGCTGTTTTTT. Translation: CASGLFSGLLNTGELFF.

The chain uses TRBV12-3 or TRBV12-4 and TRBJ2-1; weak D call: TRBD1 (6 bases). The CDR3 contains 13 residues. The V end was cut by 6 bases, the J end by 5 bases, with 11 bases between. In nucleotides, the CDR3 is TGTGCCAGCAGCGGACAGACGGACAATGAGCAGTTCTTC. This encodes CASSGQTDNEQFF.

V and J are TRBV15 and TRBJ2-2; D call uncertain. V was clipped by 5 bases and J by 2 bases, with 9 bases between them. Germline-derived CDR1 and CDR2 are LNHNV and YYDKDF (reference sequence). The CDR3 is 14 amino acids. The chain's CDR3 is CATSGINNTGELFF. CDR3 sequence (DNA): TGTGCCACCAGCGGCATCAACAACACCGGGGAGCTGTTTTTT.

The rearrangement uses TRBV28 and TRBJ1-4; D possibly corresponds to TRBD1 (6 bases). CDR1 is MDHEN, CDR2 SYDVKM, per germline. V lost 5 bases and J lost 3, with 16 bases in between. The CDR3 runs 16 residues. For the CDR3, the DNA is TGTGCCAGCAGTCCGGGGGGCGACCTGTCTAATGAAAAACTGTTTTTT. Its protein product is CASSPGGDLSNEKLFF. Based on the CDR3 plus reference TRBV28 and TRBJ1-4, the full variable domain is DVKVTQSSRYLVKRTGEKVFLECVQDMDHENMFWYRQDPGLGLRLIYFSYDVKMKEKGDIPEGYSVSREKKERFSLILESASTNQTSMYLCASSPGGDLSNEKLFFGSGTQLSVL.

The V gene is TRBV27, the J gene TRBJ2-1; 9 bases agree with TRBD2. With 5 bases clipped from V and 0 bases from J, the junction kept 2 bases outside the gene matches. The CDR3 contains 15 residues. In germline, CDR1 is MNHEY, CDR2 SMNVEV (reference sequence). In nucleotides, the CDR3 is TGTGCCAGCAGTCGTAGCGGGAGCTCCTACAATGAGCAGTTCTTC. It translates to CASSRSGSSYNEQFF.

This chain joins TRBV2 and TRBJ1-5, with 8 nucleotides matching TRBD1. Germline CDR1 SNHLY, CDR2 FYNNEI. The trim removed 4 bases at V and 5 bases at J, leaving 4 bases unmatched. The CDR3 loop spans 14 amino acids. CDR3 sequence reads: CASSVGTGYQPQHF. The CDR3 DNA is TGTGCCAGCAGTGTTGGGACAGGTTATCAGCCCCAGCATTTT.

The V and J genes are TRBV15 and TRBJ2-3; the D gene is possibly TRBD2 (5 bases). Per the germline V gene, CDR1 is LNHNV and CDR2 is YYDKDF (reference sequence). Trimming stripped 0 bases from V and 3 bases from J, with 10 bases between. This CDR3 spans 15 amino acids. The CDR3, as DNA: TGTGCCACCAGCAGAGAACTGCAGCGGACAGATACGCAGTATTTT. Amino acid sequence: CATSRELQRTDTQYF.